The clone carrying this TCR beta chain turned up a few times. Treatment defined: roughly 19 received Ad26.COV2.S at low or high dose, single or two shots; 5 received placebo; per-sample allocation not given. At day 63 after the first vaccine or placebo injection, samples were drawn. These data come from a study of Ad26.COV2.S vaccination and SARS-CoV-2 variants. Study-level background: Recipients of Ad26.COV2.S got it intramuscularly, once or twice 56 days apart.

The CDR3 loop spans 16 amino acids. Germline trimming cut 0 bases from V and 6 bases from J; bases unmatched to any gene: 6. Germline assignment: CDR1 LGHNA and CDR2 YNFKEQ. Profiled with immunoSEQ multiplex PCR; TCRdb holds only in-frame clones, not every one. Of over 400,000 clones listed, nearly 90% are singletons. The sample was peripheral blood, taken in a trial of Ad26.COV2.S vaccine versus placebo. The chain carries TRBV4-2 and TRBJ1-5; 9 bases map to TRBD1. This receptor was obtained from a person aged 18 to 59 who received the Ad26.COV2.S COVID-19 vaccine or a placebo. The CDR3 bases are TGTGCCAGCAGCCAAGATTCGGACAGGGGTCCTCAGCCCCAGCATTTT. Translation: CASSQDSDRGPQPQHF.